The T cell receptor beta chain under discussion was sequenced for a study of beta chain features in type 1 diabetes. Findings and caveats of the study: For TCRB rearrangement, an influence of HLA type remained unresolved here.

V lost 6 bases, J lost 4 bases, and 9 bases lay in between. CDR3 length equals 12 residues. Germline CDR1 is MDHEN and CDR2 is SYDVKM. The study reverse transcribed the entire isolated RNA, so it sequenced expressed TCRB transcripts. The protocol was immunoSEQ multiplex PCR, while the TCRdb copy is restricted to in-frame clones and leaves out a portion. This sample has more than 150,000 clones, with 11% found just once. As concerns this clone: Its antigen is currently unknown.

Sorted populations were all over 98% pure. This TCR came from a man aged 18 to 29 in good health. Sequences were obtained from central memory CD4+ T cells from blood. V is TRBV28 and J is TRBJ1-2; D unresolved. CDR3 amino acids: CASRVSGYGYTF. CDR3 coding DNA: TGTGCCAGCAGAGTGTCGGGCTATGGCTACACCTTC.